The clone carrying this TCR beta chain was detected many times. Its target is unknown. The sample originates from a study of T cells in Graves' hyperthyroidism and ophthalmopathy. General study findings and limits: With a median lead of roughly 6.8 months before onset, the model predicted ophthalmopathy.

The CDR3 is made up of 12 amino acids. CDR1 and CDR2 (germline): SNHLY, FYNNEI. V was shortened by 7 bases and J by 0 bases, with 6 bases between the two germline ends. RNA transcripts provided the source from which TCR beta CDR3 regions were amplified. TCR CDR3 underwent first-round RT-PCR with the HTBI primer set. TCRdb used MiXCR to reprocess the multiplex PCR reads, holding one entry per CDR3 protein. The sample contains a few hundred thousand distinct CDR3 sequences, approximately 17% of which appear only once. This chain links TRBV2 with TRBJ1-1; no firm D call. Specimen: blood. This sequence originates from a man between 18 and 29 years old with Graves' ophthalmopathy. CDR3 sequence reads: CASTRVNTEAFF. In nucleotides, the CDR3 is TGTGCCAGCACACGGGTGAACACTGAAGCTTTCTTT. The entire variable domain, with the rest obtained from reference TRBV2 and TRBJ1-1, is as follows: EPEVTQTPSHQVTQMGQEVILRCVPISNHLYFYWYRQILGQKVEFLVSFYNNEISEKSEIFDDQFSVERPDGSNFTLKIRSTKLEDSAMYFCASTRVNTEAFFGQGTRLTVV.